These 26 T cell receptor beta chains came from one sample sequenced in a study of cytomegalovirus exposure and HLA in healthy donors. Primers included in the PCR were 60 Vbeta and 13 Jbeta primers. TCRdb's copy holds only in-frame clones and misses some; the assay was immunoSEQ multiplex PCR. This table holds about 110,000 clones, roughly 67% found once. The sample comprised PBMCs. Source of these receptors: a man younger than 35 in good health and CMV-seropositive.

For this clone: The DNA is omitted, as the CDR3 cannot be located on it reliably, and the CDR3 follows TCRdb's listing. This chain joins TRBV7-9 and TRBJ2-1; TRBD2, the table's D call, was not compared with the DNA. The CDR3 is 15 amino acids in total, end residues counted. CDR1 SEHNR and CDR2 FQNEAQ come from the germline V gene (reference sequence). The CDR3 is CASSSPWGVGTGKFF.

V and J are TRBV18 and TRBJ1-4; perhaps TRBD1 as D (5 bases). V dropped 4 bases and J dropped 0 bases, with 12 bases sitting between them. Germline V gene lookup returns CDR1 KGHSH and CDR2 LQKENI. This CDR3 has 16 residues. Here the CDR3 reads CASSLSQGTTNEKLFF. The CDR3 DNA follows: TGTGCCAGCTCACTTTCGCAGGGTACAACTAATGAAAAACTGTTTTTT.

The chain has TRBV5-1 and TRBJ2-1; no clear D gene. Germline CDR1 is SGHRS and CDR2 is YFSETQ. This CDR3 has 14 residues. Trimming stripped 2 bases from V and 4 bases from J, with 10 bases between. This CDR3 is CASSFIGPYNEQFF. The CDR3 DNA reads as TGCGCCAGCAGCTTTATTGGGCCTTACAATGAGCAGTTCTTC.

The rearrangement links TRBV5-1 to TRBJ2-1; 9 nucleotides agree with TRBD2. V dropped 1 base and J dropped 7; count of bases not matched to a gene: 6. This CDR3 comprises 15 residues. Per germline, CDR1 SGHRS and CDR2 YFSETQ. CDR3 protein: CASSLWRGGLNEQFF. The CDR3 DNA sequence: TGCGCCAGCAGCTTGTGGCGGGGGGGCCTGAATGAGCAGTTCTTC.

V and J are TRBV2 and TRBJ2-1; 9 bases map to TRBD1. After removal of 7 bases from V and 6 bases from J, the junction contained 7 bases not matched to a gene. CDR1 is SNHLY and CDR2 is FYNNEI in the germline V gene. The CDR3 runs 14 residues. In DNA, the CDR3 is TGTGCCAGCACTCCCGGGACAGGGACCAATGAGCAGTTCTTC. This encodes CASTPGTGTNEQFF.

The rearrangement uses TRBV10-3 and TRBJ2-5; no clear D. With 2 bases removed from V and 3 bases from J, the gap between germline ends came to 13 bases. This CDR3 is built from 15 residues. Germline V gene data show CDR1 as ENHRY and CDR2 as SYGVKD. The CDR3 region is CAISEATASEETQYF. Written as DNA, the CDR3 is TGTGCCATCAGTGAGGCAACAGCCAGTGAAGAGACCCAGTACTTC.

The chain combines TRBV6-5 with TRBJ2-7; 10 positions agree with TRBD1. The V segment lost 5 bases and the J segment 5 bases; nucleotides outside the gene matches: 9. The germline gives CDR1 MNHEY, CDR2 SVGAGI. This CDR3 region has 15 residues. CDR3 sequence reads: CASSRFPGQGNEQYV. The CDR3 DNA reads TGTGCCAGCAGTCGTTTCCCGGGACAGGGGAACGAGCAGTACGTC.

In DNA form, the CDR3 reads TGTGCCATCAGGCCTGGGACTAGCAGGGACAATGAGCAGTTCTTC. Its protein product is CAIRPGTSRDNEQFF. The V call is TRBV10-3, the J call TRBJ2-1; 9 bases agree with TRBD2. CDR3 size: 15 residues. V was pared by 6 bases and J by 5 bases, with 8 bases of the junction left unmatched. The germline V gene has CDR1 ENHRY and CDR2 SYGVKD.

The J gene is TRBJ1-2, the V gene TRBV30; D may be TRBD1 (5 bases). V shed 2 bases and J shed 10 bases, with 14 bases lying between them. CDR1 is GTSNPN, CDR2 SVGIG, per germline (reference sequence). The CDR3 runs to 12 residues. In DNA form, the CDR3 reads TGTGCCTGGAGTCTAGGGGAGGGTGACTACACCTTC. Translated: CAWSLGEGDYTF. The complete variable domain, with remaining parts taken from reference TRBV30 and TRBJ1-2, reads SQTIHQWPATLVQPVGSPLSLECTVEGTSNPNLYWYRQAAGRGLQLLFYSVGIGQISSEVPQNLSASRPQDRQFILSSKKLLLSDSGFYLCAWSLGEGDYTFGSGTRLTVV.

The gene calls are TRBV4-1 and TRBJ1-5; D is uncertain. This CDR3 contains 14 residues. Germline assignment: CDR1 MGHRA and CDR2 YSYEKL. V was shortened by 2 bases and J by 6 bases, with 11 bases between the two germline ends. The CDR3 region is CASSQIVAVQPQHF. In DNA form, the CDR3 reads TGCGCCAGCAGCCAAATAGTAGCGGTTCAGCCCCAGCATTTT.

The chain recombines TRBV28 with TRBJ1-4; the D gene is possibly TRBD1 (5 bases). This CDR3 is built from 14 residues. With 11 bases removed from V and 3 bases from J, the gap between germline ends came to 16 bases. Germline V gene sequence: CDR1 MDHEN, CDR2 SYDVKM. The CDR3 here is CAVLRDSANEKLFF. As DNA, the CDR3 is TGTGCCGTTCTCAGGGATTCTGCTAATGAAAAACTGTTTTTT.

This sequence joins TRBV28 and TRBJ2-5; the D gene is possibly TRBD2 (7 bases). Germline loops: CDR1 MDHEN, CDR2 SYDVKM. Trimming shortened V by 2 bases and J by 5 bases, and 18 bases separated the two germline ends. The length of the CDR3 is 16 residues. The CDR3 DNA follows: TGTGCCAGCAGTTTACTTCCACGGGGGGCTGGGGAGACCCAGTACTTC. This codes for CASSLLPRGAGETQYF.

This clone appeared once. V gene TRBV4-1 combines with J gene TRBJ2-5; 10 positions match TRBD2. CDR3 length: 16 residues. CDR1 and CDR2 (germline): MGHRA, YSYEKL. The V gene end was trimmed by 4 bases and the J gene end by 1 base; junction bases not matched to a gene: 6. This CDR3 reads CASSRFIAGGQETQYF. In DNA form, the CDR3 reads TGCGCCAGCAGCCGGTTTATAGCGGGGGGCCAAGAGACCCAGTACTTC.

J is TRBJ1-4 and V is TRBV9; D gene ambiguous. Germline V CDR1 and CDR2: SGDLS, YYNGEE. This CDR3 is 14 amino acids long. Trimming shortened V by 2 bases and J by 6 bases, and 11 bases separated the two germline ends. The CDR3 loop reads CASSVGGLDEKLFF. The CDR3 coding sequence is TGTGCCAGCAGCGTCGGAGGGTTGGATGAAAAACTGTTTTTT. Looking up the rest from reference TRBV9 and TRBJ1-4 gives the full variable domain: DSGVTQTPKHLITATGQRVTLRCSPRSGDLSVYWYQQSLDQGLQFLIQYYNGEERAKGNILERFSAQQFPDLHSELNLSSLELGDSALYFCASSVGGLDEKLFFGSGTQLSVL.

V gene TRBV7-3 combines with J gene TRBJ2-5; D is possibly TRBD1 (5 bases). The CDR3 sequence is 14 residues long. Germline CDR1 is SGHTA and CDR2 is FQGTGA. With 0 bases removed from V and 3 bases from J, the gap between germline ends came to 8 bases. The CDR3, as DNA: TGTGCCAGCAGCTTAACTGGCAGGGAAGAGACCCAGTACTTC. Translation: CASSLTGREETQYF. Filled out from reference TRBV7-3 and TRBJ2-5, the complete variable domain reads GAGVSQTPSNKVTEKGKYVELRCDPISGHTALYWYRQSLGQGPEFLIYFQGTGAADDSGLPNDRFFAVRPEGSVSTLKIQRTERGDSAVYLCASSLTGREETQYFGPGTRLLVL.

CDR3 sequence (DNA): TGTGCCAGCAGCTTTGAGGGGGCATATGGCTACACCTTC. Its translation: CASSFEGAYGYTF. The chain uses TRBV5-6 and TRBJ1-2; TRBD1 matches 7 bases. The CDR3 has 13 residues. Germline V CDR1 and CDR2: SGHDT, YYEEEE. V shed 2 bases, J shed 5 bases, and the junction held 3 bases outside the gene matches.

V gene TRBV5-1 combines with J gene TRBJ2-1; 12 bases map to TRBD2. CDR3 size: 22 residues. J was trimmed by 9 bases and V by 3 bases; bases with no gene match: 28. CDR1 and CDR2 (germline): SGHRS, YFSETQ. The CDR3 loop reads CASSSIPMTSGGSLPSWGEQFF. CDR3 bases: TGCGCCAGCAGCTCGATCCCGATGACTAGCGGGGGATCCCTGCCTTCGTGGGGTGAGCAGTTCTTC.

The chain recombines TRBV6-5 with TRBJ2-1; the D is unclear. Germline CDR1 is MNHEY and CDR2 is SVGAGI. CDR3 length: 14 residues. V shed 9 bases and J shed 6 bases, with 18 bases lying between them. The CDR3 nucleotides read TGTGCCAGATCAACACAGTTCCCCCTCAATGAGCAGTTCTTC. Its translation is CARSTQFPLNEQFF.

The table lists this clone with a few counts. V is TRBV9 and J is TRBJ2-1; the match to TRBD1 covers 10 bases. V trimming: 5 bases; J trimming: 0 bases; junction bases outside the gene matches: 14. The CDR3 length is 19 residues. The V gene's germline CDR1 is SGDLS and CDR2 YYNGEE. CDR3 sequence: CASSLNPTGTGVSYNEQFF. The CDR3 DNA is TGTGCCAGCAGTCTAAACCCTACCGGGACAGGGGTCTCCTACAATGAGCAGTTCTTC.

In the case of this clone: Other DNA variants within this sample encode the same CDR3. The chain recombines TRBV29-1 with TRBJ2-1; 9 nucleotides match TRBD2. Germline values: CDR1 SQVTM, CDR2 ANQGSEA. The CDR3 runs to 13 residues. The trim removed 3 bases at V and 7 bases at J, leaving 4 bases unmatched. The CDR3 nucleotides read TGCAGCGTTGAGCGGGGGGGCTATAATGAGCAGTTCTTC. Residues: CSVERGGYNEQFF.

As regards this clone: The sample carries other DNA sequences with the same CDR3. The chain is built from TRBV27 and TRBJ1-5; no definite D call. Trimming took off 4 bases at V and 0 bases at J, with 13 bases between the two ends. This CDR3 contains 16 residues. The germline V gene has CDR1 MNHEY and CDR2 SMNVEV (reference sequence). The CDR3 protein is CASSYKSRDSNQPQHF. CDR3 nucleotide sequence: TGTGCCAGCAGTTATAAGTCGAGGGATAGCAATCAGCCCCAGCATTTT.

In this sample, this clone turned up a few times. The rearrangement uses TRBV5-1 and TRBJ1-4; 7 bases align to TRBD1. V was clipped by 0 bases and J by 8 bases; unmatched bases: 13. Germline V gives CDR1 SGHRS, CDR2 YFSETQ. The CDR3 extends over 17 amino acids. CDR3 sequence (DNA): TGCGCCAGCAGCTTGGATATCCCCACAGGGGATAGGGAAAAACTGTTTTTT. Encoded protein: CASSLDIPTGDREKLFF.

The V gene is TRBV2, the J gene TRBJ2-7, with 7 bases that match TRBD1. The J segment lost 4 bases and the V segment lost 7 bases, leaving 4 bases of the junction unmatched. CDR1 is SNHLY, CDR2 FYNNEI, per germline. CDR3 length equals 12 residues. DNA for the CDR3: TGTGCCAGCACCACGACAGGGTACGAGCAGTACTTC. It is translated as CASTTTGYEQYF.

The chain joins TRBV6-5 to TRBJ2-5; no firm D call. V gave up 2 bases and J gave up 2 bases, with 6 bases separating them. Germline V lookup: CDR1 MNHEY, CDR2 SVGAGI. The CDR3 is 13 residues long. The DNA for the CDR3 is TGTGCCAGCAGTTACCGAGCGCAAGAGACCCAGTACTTC. Protein sequence: CASSYRAQETQYF.

This chain uses TRBV2 with TRBJ1-6; TRBD1 matches 12 bases. The CDR3 extends over 17 amino acids. The V segment lost 6 bases and the J segment 9 bases; nucleotides outside the gene matches: 12. The V gene's germline CDR1 is SNHLY and CDR2 FYNNEI. The CDR3 here is CASRRTPGTGGGSPLHF. The CDR3 DNA sequence: TGTGCCAGCAGAAGAACTCCGGGGACAGGGGGCGGTTCACCCCTCCACTTT.

This clone came up a few times. The rearrangement joins TRBV28 to TRBJ2-2; 10 bases are a match to TRBD2. V was pared by 6 bases and J by 10 bases, with 11 bases of the junction left unmatched. The CDR3 has 15 residues. Germline V CDR1 and CDR2: MDHEN, SYDVKM. The CDR3 loop is CASRGTGLAYMELFF. The CDR3 DNA sequence: TGTGCCAGCAGGGGGACGGGACTAGCGTATATGGAGCTGTTTTTT.